This T cell receptor beta chain was sequenced during a study of cytomegalovirus exposure and HLA in healthy donors. A multiplex PCR was run with 60 Vbeta primers and 13 Jbeta primers. Measured with immunoSEQ multiplex PCR; TCRdb has only the in-frame clones, and not every one. The sample contains about 110,000 clones, about 70% of which appear only once. Findings of the study overall: Most subjects' HLA-A and HLA-B alleles were reportedly predicted from TCR beta sequences.

Of note for this clone: The antigen remains unidentified.

Whereas donors were nominally healthy upon sampling, unrecorded immune exposures were probable. CDR1 is LNHDA and CDR2 is SQIVND in the germline V gene (reference sequence). J lost 4 bases, V lost 3 bases, and 13 bases had no gene match. The CDR3 loop spans 17 amino acids. The sequence was obtained from a man aged 25 to 40 in good health and CMV-seropositive. This sequence joins TRBV19 and TRBJ1-1, with 8 bases matching TRBD1. What was sequenced was PBMCs. CDR3 bases: TGTGCCAGTAGTATTGGACAGGGCGGTAGTTGGGTCACTGAAGCTTTCTTT. Amino acids: CASSIGQGGSWVTEAFF.